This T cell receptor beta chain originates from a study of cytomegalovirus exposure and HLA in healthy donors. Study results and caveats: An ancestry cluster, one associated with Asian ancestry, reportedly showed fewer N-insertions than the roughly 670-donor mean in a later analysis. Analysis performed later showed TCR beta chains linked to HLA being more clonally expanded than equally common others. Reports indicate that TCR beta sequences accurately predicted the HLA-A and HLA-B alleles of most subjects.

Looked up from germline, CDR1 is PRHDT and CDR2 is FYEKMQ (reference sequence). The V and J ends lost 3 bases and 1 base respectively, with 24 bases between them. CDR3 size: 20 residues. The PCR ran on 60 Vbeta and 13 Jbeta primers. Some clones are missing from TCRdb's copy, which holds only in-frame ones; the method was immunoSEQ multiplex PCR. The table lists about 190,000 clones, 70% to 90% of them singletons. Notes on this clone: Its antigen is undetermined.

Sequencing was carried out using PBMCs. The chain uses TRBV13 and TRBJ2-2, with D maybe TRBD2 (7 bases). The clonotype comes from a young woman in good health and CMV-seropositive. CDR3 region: CASSFPRWGGLTENTGELFF. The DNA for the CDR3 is TGTGCCAGCAGCTTCCCCAGGTGGGGGGGCCTTACCGAGAACACCGGGGAGCTGTTTTTT.